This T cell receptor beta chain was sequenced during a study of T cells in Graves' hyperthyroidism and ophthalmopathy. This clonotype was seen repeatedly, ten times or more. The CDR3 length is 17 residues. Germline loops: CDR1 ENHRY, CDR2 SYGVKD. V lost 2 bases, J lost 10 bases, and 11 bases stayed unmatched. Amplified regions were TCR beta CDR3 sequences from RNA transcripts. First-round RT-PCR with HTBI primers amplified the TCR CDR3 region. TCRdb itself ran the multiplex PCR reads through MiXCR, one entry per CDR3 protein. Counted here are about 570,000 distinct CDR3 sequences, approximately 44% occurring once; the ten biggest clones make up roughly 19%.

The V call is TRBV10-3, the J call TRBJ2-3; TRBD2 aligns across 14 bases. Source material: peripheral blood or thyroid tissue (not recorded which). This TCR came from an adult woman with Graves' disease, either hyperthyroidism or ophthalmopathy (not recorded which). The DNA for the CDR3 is TGTGCCATCAGTGAGATTCGACTAGCGGGAGGGCTTCCGTCGCAGTATTTT. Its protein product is CAISEIRLAGGLPSQYF.